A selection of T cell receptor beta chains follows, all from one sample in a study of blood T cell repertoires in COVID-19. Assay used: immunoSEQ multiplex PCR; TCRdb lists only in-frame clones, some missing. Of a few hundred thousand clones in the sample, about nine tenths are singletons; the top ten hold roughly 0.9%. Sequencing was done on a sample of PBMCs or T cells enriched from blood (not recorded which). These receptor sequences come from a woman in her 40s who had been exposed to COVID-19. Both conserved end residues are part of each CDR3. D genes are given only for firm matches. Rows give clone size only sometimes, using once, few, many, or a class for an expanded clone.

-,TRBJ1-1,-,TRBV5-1,TGCGCCAGCAGCATACAGACAAACCCTGAAGCTTTCTTT,CASSIQTNPEAFF
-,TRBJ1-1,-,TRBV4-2,TGTGCCAGCAGCCGGGAGATGAACACTGAAGCTTTCTTT,CASSREMNTEAFF
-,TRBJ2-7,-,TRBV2,TGTGCCAGCAGCGGTGGAAGGGGGGGCAGAATAGACTTTACCTACGAGCAGTACTTC,CASSGGRGGRIDFTYEQYF
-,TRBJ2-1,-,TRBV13,TGTGCCAGCAGCTCAGTGGGGCAGGGGGGCAATGAGCAGTTCTTC,CASSSVGQGGNEQFF
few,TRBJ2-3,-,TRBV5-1,TGCGCCAGCAGCTTCGGGCCCTCGGGAAGGTCAGATACGCAGTATTTT,CASSFGPSGRSDTQYF
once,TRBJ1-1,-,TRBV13,TGTGCCAGCAGCTTAGGTCCAACGCGTGTCACTGAAGCTTTCTTT,CASSLGPTRVTEAFF
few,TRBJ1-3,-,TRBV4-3,TGCGCCAGCAGCCAAGACGCCAGGCAACAGTTAAACACCATATATTTT,CASSQDARQQLNTIYF
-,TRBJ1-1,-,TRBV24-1,TGTGCCACCAGTGACCGCCGGACAGTAGCTTTCTTT,CATSDRRTVAFF
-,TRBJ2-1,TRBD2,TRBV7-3,TGTGCCAGCAGTGCTATAGCGGGAGGGAGCAATGAGCAGTTCTTC,CASSAIAGGSNEQFF
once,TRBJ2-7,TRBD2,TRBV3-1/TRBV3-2,TGTGCCAGCAGCCAAGTCGGGACTAGGATCCTCTACGAGCAGTACTTC,CASSQVGTRILYEQYF
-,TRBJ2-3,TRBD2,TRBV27,TGTGCCAGCAGGAACCATAAAATCGGGGGGTCTACCGATACGCAGTATTTT,CASRNHKIGGSTDTQYF
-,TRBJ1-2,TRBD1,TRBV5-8,TGTGCCAGCAGGCGGGACAGGGCTAACTATGGCTACACCTTC,CASRRDRANYGYTF
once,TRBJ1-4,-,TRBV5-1,TGCGCCAGCAGCACAGGGTATAATGAAAAACTGTTTTTT,CASSTGYNEKLFF
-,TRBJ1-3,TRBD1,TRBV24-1,TGTGCCACCAGCAAGACAAGGACAGGCTCTGGAAACACCATATATTTT,CATSKTRTGSGNTIYF
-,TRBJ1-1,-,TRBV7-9,TGTGCCAGCAGCCACACGAACACTGAAGCTTTCTTT,CASSHTNTEAFF
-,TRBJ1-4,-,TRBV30,TGTGCCTGGAGTGTGTTAAATGAAAAACTGTTTTTT,CAWSVLNEKLFF
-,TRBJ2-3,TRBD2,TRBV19,TGTGCCAGTAGGCCCCGGGGGGCAGATACGCAGTATTTT,CASRPRGADTQYF
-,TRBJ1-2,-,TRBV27,TGTGCCAGCAGTACGACAGATCACTATGGCTACACCTTC,CASSTTDHYGYTF
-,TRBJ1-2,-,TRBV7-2,TGTGCCAGCAGCTTGGAGGGGTATGGCTACACCTTC,CASSLEGYGYTF
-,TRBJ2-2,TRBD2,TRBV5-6,TGTGCCAGCAGCATCGTGGCTAGCGGGAGGTTAACCGGGGAGCTGTTTTTT,CASSIVASGRLTGELFF
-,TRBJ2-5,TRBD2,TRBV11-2,TGTGCCAGCAGCAGCTCACTAGCGGGGGGTCGAGAGACCCAGTACTTC,CASSSSLAGGRETQYF
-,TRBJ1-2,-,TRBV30,TGTGCCTGGTCCCACCCTCAGGGTTCGGTTGGCTACACCTTC,CAWSHPQGSVGYTF
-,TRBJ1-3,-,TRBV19,TGTGCCATTCACCGCCCGAGCTCTGGAAACACCATATATTTT,CAIHRPSSGNTIYF
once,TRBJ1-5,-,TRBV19,TGTGCCAGTAGTAGAGGGCAGGGGCGACAGCCCCAGCATTTT,CASSRGQGRQPQHF
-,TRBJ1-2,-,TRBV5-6,TGTGCCAGCAGTTCGGGACATAACTATGGCTACACCTTC,CASSSGHNYGYTF
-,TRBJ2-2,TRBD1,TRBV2,TGTGCCAGCAGCACAGGGGTCCGGGAGCTGTTTTTT,CASSTGVRELFF
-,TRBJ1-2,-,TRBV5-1,TGCGCCAGCAGCTTAGACCGGGACACCTCTTACAACTATGGCTACACCTTC,CASSLDRDTSYNYGYTF
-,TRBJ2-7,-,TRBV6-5,TGTGCCAGCACCCCGAAGAGGGGGTGGACCTACGAGCAGTACTTC,CASTPKRGWTYEQYF
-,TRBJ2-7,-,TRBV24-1,TGTGCCACCGGCGCACAGGGTCGAACCGAGCAGTACTTC,CATGAQGRTEQYF
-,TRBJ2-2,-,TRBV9,TGTGCCAGCAGCGCAAAACAGGTTCCAGGGGAGCTGTTTTTT,CASSAKQVPGELFF
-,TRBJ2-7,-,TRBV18,TGTGCCAGCTCACCGCCCAGCGCCTACGAGCAGTACTTC,CASSPPSAYEQYF
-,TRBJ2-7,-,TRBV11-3,TGTGCCAGCAGCTTGGGAACTAGCTCCTACGAGCAGTACTTC,CASSLGTSSYEQYF
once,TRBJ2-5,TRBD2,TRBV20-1,TGCATGGGAAAGGGAGGGGAGACCCAGTACTTC,CMGKGGETQYF
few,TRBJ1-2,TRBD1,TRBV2,TGTGCCAGCAGGACCGGGACAGTCTATGGCTACACCTTC,CASRTGTVYGYTF
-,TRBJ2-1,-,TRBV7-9,TGTGCCAGCAGCTTAGGACTGGCGCTTTCCTACAATGAGCAGTTCTTC,CASSLGLALSYNEQFF
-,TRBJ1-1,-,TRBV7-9,TGTGCCAGCAGCTATGGACAGATACCCGAAGCTTTCTTT,CASSYGQIPEAFF
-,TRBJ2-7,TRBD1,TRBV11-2,TGTGCCACCCAAAAGGTTACAGGGGATCAAGGCGAGCAGTACTTC,CATQKVTGDQGEQYF
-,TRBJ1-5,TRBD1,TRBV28,TGTGCCAGCAGCCAGACAGGGGGAGGCCAGCCCCAGCATTTT,CASSQTGGGQPQHF
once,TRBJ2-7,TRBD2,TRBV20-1,TGCAGTGCTAGTCGGGCTAGCGGGAATCACGAGCAGTACTTC,CSASRASGNHEQYF
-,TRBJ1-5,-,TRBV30,TGTGCCTGGAGTGATGGCGGAGATCAGCCCCAGCATTTT,CAWSDGGDQPQHF
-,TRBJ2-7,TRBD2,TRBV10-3,TGTGCCATCAGTGAGTACGGGGGGGGCTACAGCTCCTACGAGCAGTACTTC,CAISEYGGGYSSYEQYF
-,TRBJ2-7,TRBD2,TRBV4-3,TGCGCCAGCAGCCAAGGACCCCGACTAGCGGGAGCGGTCGAGCAGTACTTC,CASSQGPRLAGAVEQYF
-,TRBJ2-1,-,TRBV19,TGTGCCAGCCGAGGGGGGCGGAGCGGGGTCAATGAGCAGTTCTTC,CASRGGRSGVNEQFF
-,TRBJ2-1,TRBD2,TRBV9,TGTGCCAGCAGCGTAAGGGGACTCCGAACCGGGGGGTCCTACAATGAGCAGTTCTTC,CASSVRGLRTGGSYNEQFF
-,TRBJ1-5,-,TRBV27,TGTGCCAGCAGCCCGGGAGGGGTATATAGCAATCAGCCCCAGCATTTT,CASSPGGVYSNQPQHF
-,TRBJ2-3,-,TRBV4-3,TGCGCCAGCAGCCAAGGGGGGGGGCGGAAAGGCACAGATACGCAGTATTTT,CASSQGGGRKGTDTQYF
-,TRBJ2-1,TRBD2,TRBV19,TGTGCCAGTAGTGGTCGCCCGGGACTAGCATTTGATGAGCAGTTCTTC,CASSGRPGLAFDEQFF
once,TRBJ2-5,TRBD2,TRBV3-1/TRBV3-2,TGTGCCAGCAGCCTACTAGCGGGCGAAGAGACCCAGTACTTC,CASSLLAGEETQYF
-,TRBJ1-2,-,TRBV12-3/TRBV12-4,TGTGCCAGCAGCGCTCGGGGCGCGGGGGGCTACACCTTC,CASSARGAGGYTF
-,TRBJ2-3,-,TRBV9,TGTGCCAGCAGCCCCCACATGGACAGTACGCAGTATTTT,CASSPHMDSTQYF